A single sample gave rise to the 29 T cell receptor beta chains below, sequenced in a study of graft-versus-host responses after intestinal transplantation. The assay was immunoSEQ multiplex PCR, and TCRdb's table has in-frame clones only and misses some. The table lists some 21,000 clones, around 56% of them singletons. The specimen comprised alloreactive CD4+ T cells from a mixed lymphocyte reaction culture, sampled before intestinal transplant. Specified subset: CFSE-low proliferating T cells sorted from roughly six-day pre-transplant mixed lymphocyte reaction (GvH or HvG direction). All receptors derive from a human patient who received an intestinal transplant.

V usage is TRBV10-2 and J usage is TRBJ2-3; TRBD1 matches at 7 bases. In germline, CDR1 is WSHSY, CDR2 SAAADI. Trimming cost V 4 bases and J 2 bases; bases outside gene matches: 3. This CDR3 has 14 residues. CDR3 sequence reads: CASSVRGPTDTQYF. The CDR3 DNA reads TGCGCCAGCAGTGTAAGGGGGCCCACAGATACGCAGTATTTT.

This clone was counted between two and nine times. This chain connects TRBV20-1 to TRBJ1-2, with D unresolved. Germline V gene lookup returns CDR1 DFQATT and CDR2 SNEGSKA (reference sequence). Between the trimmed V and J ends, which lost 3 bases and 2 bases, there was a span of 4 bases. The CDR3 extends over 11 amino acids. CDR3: CSARENYGYTF. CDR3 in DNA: TGCAGTGCTAGGGAGAACTATGGCTACACCTTC.

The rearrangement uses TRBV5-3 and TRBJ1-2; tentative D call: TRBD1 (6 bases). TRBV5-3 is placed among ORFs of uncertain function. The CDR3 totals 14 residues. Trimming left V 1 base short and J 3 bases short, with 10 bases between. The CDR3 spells CARSLRWTDYGYTF. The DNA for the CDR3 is TGTGCCAGAAGCTTGAGGTGGACAGACTATGGCTACACCTTC.

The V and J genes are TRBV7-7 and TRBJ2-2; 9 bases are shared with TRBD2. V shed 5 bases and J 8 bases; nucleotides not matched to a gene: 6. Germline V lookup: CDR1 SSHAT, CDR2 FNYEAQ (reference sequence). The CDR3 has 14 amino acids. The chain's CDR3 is CASSPGTSPGELFF. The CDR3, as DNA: TGTGCCAGCAGCCCCGGGACTAGCCCTGGGGAGCTGTTTTTT.

The CDR3 DNA is TGTGCCAGCAGTCGCGAAACAGATACGCAGTATTTT. This sequence encodes CASSRETDTQYF. This chain joins TRBV28 and TRBJ2-3; no definite D call. Germline CDR1 is MDHEN and CDR2 is SYDVKM. V was pared by 5 bases and J by 3 bases, with 6 bases between. This CDR3 spans 12 amino acids.

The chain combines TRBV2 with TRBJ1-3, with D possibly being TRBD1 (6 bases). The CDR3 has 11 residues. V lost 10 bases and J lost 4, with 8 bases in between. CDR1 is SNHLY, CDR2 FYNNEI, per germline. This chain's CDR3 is CATDRGNTIYF. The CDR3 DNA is TGTGCCACCGACAGGGGAAACACCATATATTTT.

CDR3 DNA: TGTGCCAGCAGGAGCGACAGGACAGGGGGGGAAAAACTGTTTTTT. Protein sequence: CASRSDRTGGEKLFF. This chain connects TRBV6-1 to TRBJ1-4; TRBD1 matches at 10 bases. Germline V CDR1 and CDR2: MNHNS, SASEGT. The CDR3 runs 15 residues. Trimming cost V 6 bases and J 8 bases; bases outside gene matches: 9.

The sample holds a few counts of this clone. The CDR3 sequence: CASSLGTSGLTDTQYF. The CDR3 DNA sequence: TGTGCCAGCAGCTTAGGGACTAGCGGGCTCACAGATACGCAGTATTTT. The rearrangement joins TRBV7-3 to TRBJ2-3; 12 nucleotides match TRBD2. CDR1 and CDR2 (germline): SGHTA, FQGTGA. The CDR3 runs to 16 residues. Trimming cost V 2 bases and J 2 bases; bases outside gene matches: 2.

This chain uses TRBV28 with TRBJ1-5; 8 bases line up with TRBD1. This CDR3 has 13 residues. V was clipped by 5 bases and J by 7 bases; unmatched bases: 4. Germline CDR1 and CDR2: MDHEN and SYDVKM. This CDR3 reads CASSTPGGQPQHF. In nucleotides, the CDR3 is TGTGCCAGCAGTACCCCAGGGGGCCAGCCCCAGCATTTT.

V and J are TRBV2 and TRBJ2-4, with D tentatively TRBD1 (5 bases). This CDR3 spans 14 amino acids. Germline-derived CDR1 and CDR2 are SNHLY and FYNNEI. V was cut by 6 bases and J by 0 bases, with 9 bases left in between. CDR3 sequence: CASRTGVAKNIQYF. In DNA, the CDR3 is TGTGCCAGCAGAACAGGAGTAGCCAAAAACATTCAGTACTTC. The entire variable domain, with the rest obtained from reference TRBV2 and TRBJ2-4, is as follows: EPEVTQTPSHQVTQMGQEVILRCVPISNHLYFYWYRQILGQKVEFLVSFYNNEISEKSEIFDDQFSVERPDGSNFTLKIRSTKLEDSAMYFCASRTGVAKNIQYFGAGTRLSVL.

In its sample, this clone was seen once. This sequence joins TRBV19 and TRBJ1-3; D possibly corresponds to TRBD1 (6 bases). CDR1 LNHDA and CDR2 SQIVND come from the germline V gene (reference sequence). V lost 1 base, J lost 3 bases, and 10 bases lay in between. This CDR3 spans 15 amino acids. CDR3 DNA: TGTGCCAGTAGTATAGTTTGGACAGATGGAAACACCATATATTTT. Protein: CASSIVWTDGNTIYF.

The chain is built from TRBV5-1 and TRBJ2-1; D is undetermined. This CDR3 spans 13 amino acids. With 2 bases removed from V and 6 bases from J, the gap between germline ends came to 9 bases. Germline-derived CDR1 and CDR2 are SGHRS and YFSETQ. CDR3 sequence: CASSFPISNEQFF. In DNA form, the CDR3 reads TGCGCCAGCAGCTTTCCTATATCCAATGAGCAGTTCTTC.

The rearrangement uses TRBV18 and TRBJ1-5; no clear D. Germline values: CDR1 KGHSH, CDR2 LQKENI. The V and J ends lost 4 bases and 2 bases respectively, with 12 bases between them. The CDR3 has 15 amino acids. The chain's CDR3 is CASSRGGEGNQPQHF. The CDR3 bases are TGTGCCAGCTCACGAGGAGGCGAGGGCAATCAGCCCCAGCATTTT.

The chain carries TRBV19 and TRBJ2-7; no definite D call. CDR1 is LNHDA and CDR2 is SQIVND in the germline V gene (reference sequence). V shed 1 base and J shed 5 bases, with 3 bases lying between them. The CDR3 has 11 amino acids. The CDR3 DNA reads TGTGCCAGTAGTATAGGGCACGAGCAGTACTTC. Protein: CASSIGHEQYF.

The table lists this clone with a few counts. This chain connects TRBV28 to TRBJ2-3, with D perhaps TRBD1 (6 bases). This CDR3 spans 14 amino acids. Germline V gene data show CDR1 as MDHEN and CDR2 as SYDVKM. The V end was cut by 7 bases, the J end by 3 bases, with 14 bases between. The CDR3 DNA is TGTGCCAGCAAGGGGGTTCTGATAACAGATACGCAGTATTTT. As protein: CASKGVLITDTQYF.

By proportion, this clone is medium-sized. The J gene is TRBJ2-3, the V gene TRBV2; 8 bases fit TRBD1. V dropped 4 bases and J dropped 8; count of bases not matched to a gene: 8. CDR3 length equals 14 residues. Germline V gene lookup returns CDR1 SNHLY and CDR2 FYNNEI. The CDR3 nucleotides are TGTGCCAGCAGTGGGGACAGGTCGCTGGGTACGCAGTATTTT. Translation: CASSGDRSLGTQYF.

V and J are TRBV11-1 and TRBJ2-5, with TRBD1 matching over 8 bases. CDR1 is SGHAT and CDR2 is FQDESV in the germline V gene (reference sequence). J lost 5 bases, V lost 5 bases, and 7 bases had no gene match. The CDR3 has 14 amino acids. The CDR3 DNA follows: TGTGCCAGCAGCAATCCAGGGGGCTTGGAGACCCAGTACTTC. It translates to CASSNPGGLETQYF.

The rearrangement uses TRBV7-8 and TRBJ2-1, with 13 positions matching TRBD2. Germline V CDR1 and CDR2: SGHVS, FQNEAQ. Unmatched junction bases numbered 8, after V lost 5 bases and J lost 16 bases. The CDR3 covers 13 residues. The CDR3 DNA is TGTGCCAGCAGCACCGGGACTAGCGGGACCCACTTCTTC. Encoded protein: CASSTGTSGTHFF.

DNA of the CDR3: TGTGCCAGCAGCTTACCCGGGACAGGGGTCACCGGGGAGCTGTTTTTT. Amino acids: CASSLPGTGVTGELFF. The chain recombines TRBV5-5 with TRBJ2-2; 10 bases align to TRBD1. V dropped 2 bases and J dropped 4; count of bases not matched to a gene: 5. Germline V gene lookup returns CDR1 SGHKS and CDR2 YYEKEE (reference sequence). This CDR3 is 16 amino acids long.

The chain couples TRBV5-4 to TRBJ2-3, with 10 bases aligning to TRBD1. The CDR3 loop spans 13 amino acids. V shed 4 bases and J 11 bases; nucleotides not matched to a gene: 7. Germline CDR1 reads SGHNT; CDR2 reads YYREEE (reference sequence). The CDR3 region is CASSPYRDRGQYF. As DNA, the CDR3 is TGTGCCAGCAGCCCGTACCGGGACAGGGGGCAGTATTTT.

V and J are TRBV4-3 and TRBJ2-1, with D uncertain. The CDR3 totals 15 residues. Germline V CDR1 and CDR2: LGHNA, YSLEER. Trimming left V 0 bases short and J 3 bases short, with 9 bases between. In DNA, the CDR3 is TGCGCCAGCAGCCAAGAGGCCTACTACTACAATGAGCAGTTCTTC. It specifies CASSQEAYYYNEQFF.

The DNA for the CDR3 is TGTGCCAGCAGCTTAGTCCCAGGGGTTGGCACTGAAGCTTTCTTT. This translates into CASSLVPGVGTEAFF. The chain recombines TRBV7-2 with TRBJ1-1; tentatively, D is TRBD1 (6 bases). The V gene lost 1 base and the J gene lost 4 bases, with 13 bases spanning the gap. This CDR3 contains 15 residues. Germline V gene data show CDR1 as SGHTA and CDR2 as FQGNSA.

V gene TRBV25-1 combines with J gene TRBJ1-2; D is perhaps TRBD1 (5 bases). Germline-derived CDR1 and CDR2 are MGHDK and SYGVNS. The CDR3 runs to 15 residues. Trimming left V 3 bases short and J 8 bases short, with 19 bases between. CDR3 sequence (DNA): TGTGCCAGCAGTGAGGCTACCGGGACTGTACGCGGCTACACCTTC. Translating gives CASSEATGTVRGYTF.

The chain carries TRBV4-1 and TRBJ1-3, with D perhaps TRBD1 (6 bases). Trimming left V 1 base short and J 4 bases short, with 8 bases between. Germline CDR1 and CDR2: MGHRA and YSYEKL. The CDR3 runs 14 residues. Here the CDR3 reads CASSQAGAGNTIYF. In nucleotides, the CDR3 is TGCGCCAGCAGCCAAGCAGGGGCCGGAAACACCATATATTTT.

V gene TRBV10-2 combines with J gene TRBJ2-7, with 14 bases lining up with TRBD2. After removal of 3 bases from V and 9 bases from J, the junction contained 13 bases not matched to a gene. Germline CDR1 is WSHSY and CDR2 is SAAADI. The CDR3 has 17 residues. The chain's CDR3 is CASSELGLAGGRNRQYF. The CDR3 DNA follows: TGCGCCAGCAGTGAATTAGGACTAGCGGGAGGCCGGAACCGGCAGTACTTC.

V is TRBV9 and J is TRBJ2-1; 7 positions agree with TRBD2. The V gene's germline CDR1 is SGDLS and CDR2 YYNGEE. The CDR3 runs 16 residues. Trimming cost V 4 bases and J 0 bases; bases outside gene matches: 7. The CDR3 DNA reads TGTGCCAGCAGCCTCCTAGCGGCGAGCTCCTACAATGAGCAGTTCTTC. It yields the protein CASSLLAASSYNEQFF.

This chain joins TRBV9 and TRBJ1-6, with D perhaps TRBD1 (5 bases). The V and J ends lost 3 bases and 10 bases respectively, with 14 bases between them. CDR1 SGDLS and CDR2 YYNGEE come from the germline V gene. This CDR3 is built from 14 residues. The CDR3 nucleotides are TGTGCCAGCAGCGCTACAGGATCAGGGTCACCCCTCCACTTT. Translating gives CASSATGSGSPLHF. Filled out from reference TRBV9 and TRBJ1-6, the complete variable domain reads DSGVTQTPKHLITATGQRVTLRCSPRSGDLSVYWYQQSLDQGLQFLIQYYNGEERAKGNILERFSAQQFPDLHSELNLSSLELGDSALYFCASSATGSGSPLHFGNGTRLTVT.

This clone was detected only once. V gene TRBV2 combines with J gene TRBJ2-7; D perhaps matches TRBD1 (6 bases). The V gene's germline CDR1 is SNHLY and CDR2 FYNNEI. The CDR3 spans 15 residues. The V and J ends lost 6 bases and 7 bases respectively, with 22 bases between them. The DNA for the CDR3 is TGTGCCAGCAGGGCTACAGGGCCGGGTATTGGGGAGCAGTACTTC. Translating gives CASRATGPGIGEQYF.

The CDR3 region has the DNA TGTGCCAGCAGCTCGGGACAGGGCAATGAGCAGTTCTTC. Its protein product is CASSSGQGNEQFF. The V gene is TRBV7-3, the J gene TRBJ2-1; TRBD1 matches 9 bases. CDR3 size: 13 residues. The J segment lost 6 bases and the V segment lost 4 bases, leaving 1 base of the junction unmatched. Germline V gene sequence: CDR1 SGHTA, CDR2 FQGTGA.